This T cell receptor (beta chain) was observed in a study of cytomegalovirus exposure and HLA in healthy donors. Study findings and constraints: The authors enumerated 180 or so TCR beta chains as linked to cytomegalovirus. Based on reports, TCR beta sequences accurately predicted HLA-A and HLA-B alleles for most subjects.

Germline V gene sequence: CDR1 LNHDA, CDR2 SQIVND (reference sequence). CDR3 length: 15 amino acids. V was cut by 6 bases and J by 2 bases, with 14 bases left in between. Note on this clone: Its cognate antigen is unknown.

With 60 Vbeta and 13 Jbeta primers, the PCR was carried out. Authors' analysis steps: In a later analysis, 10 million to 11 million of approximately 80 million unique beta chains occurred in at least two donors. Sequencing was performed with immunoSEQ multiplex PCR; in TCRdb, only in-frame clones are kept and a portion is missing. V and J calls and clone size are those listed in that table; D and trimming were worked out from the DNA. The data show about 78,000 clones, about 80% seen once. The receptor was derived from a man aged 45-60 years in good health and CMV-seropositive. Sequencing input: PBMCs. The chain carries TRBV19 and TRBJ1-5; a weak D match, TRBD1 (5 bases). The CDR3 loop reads CASSLVSGGNQPQHF. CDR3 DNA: TGTGCCAGTAGCCTCGTGTCGGGGGGCAATCAGCCCCAGCATTTT.